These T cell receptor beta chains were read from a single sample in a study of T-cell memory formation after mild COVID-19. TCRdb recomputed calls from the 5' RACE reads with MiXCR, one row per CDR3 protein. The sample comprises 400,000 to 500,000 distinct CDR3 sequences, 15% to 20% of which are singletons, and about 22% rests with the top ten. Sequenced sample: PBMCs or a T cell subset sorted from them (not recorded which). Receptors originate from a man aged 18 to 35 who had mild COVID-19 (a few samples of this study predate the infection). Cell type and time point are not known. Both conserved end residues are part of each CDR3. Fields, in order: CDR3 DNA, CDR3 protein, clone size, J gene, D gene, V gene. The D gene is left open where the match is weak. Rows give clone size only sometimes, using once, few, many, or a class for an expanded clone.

CDR3nt: TGTGCCAGCAGCTTAGAGGGGGGATTACAGGTTATCGTTAACACCGGGGAGCTGTTTTTT
CDR3aa: CASSLEGGLQVIVNTGELFF
abundance: .
j_gene: TRBJ2-2
d_gene: .
v_gene: TRBV11-2

CDR3nt: TGTGCCAGCACCCGGGTTGCAGGGGGTCTGAACACTGAAGCTTTCTTT
CDR3aa: CASTRVAGGLNTEAFF
abundance: .
j_gene: TRBJ1-1
d_gene: TRBD1
v_gene: TRBV7-2

CDR3nt: TGTGCCAGCAGCCAAGATCACGGGGTGGGTAATTCACCCCTCCACTTT
CDR3aa: CASSQDHGVGNSPLHF
abundance: .
j_gene: TRBJ1-6
d_gene: .
v_gene: TRBV3-1

CDR3nt: TGCGCCTCACAGGGAGCTAACTATGGCTACACCTTC
CDR3aa: CASQGANYGYTF
abundance: few
j_gene: TRBJ1-2
d_gene: .
v_gene: TRBV5-1

CDR3nt: TGCAGTGTTTTACATTTGCGGGGCACAGCCGAGGCGCAGTATTTT
CDR3aa: CSVLHLRGTAEAQYF
abundance: .
j_gene: TRBJ2-3
d_gene: .
v_gene: TRBV20-1

CDR3nt: TGCAGTGCTAGAGGGGTGGAGGACTACTATGGCTACACCTTC
CDR3aa: CSARGVEDYYGYTF
abundance: .
j_gene: TRBJ1-2
d_gene: .
v_gene: TRBV20-1

CDR3nt: TGCGCCAGCAGTTCCGGAAGCTATGGCTACACCTTC
CDR3aa: CASSSGSYGYTF
abundance: many
j_gene: TRBJ1-2
d_gene: .
v_gene: TRBV5-1

CDR3nt: TGTGCCAGCAGTCAGGGTGAAGGTTCACCCCTCCACTTT
CDR3aa: CASSQGEGSPLHF
abundance: few
j_gene: TRBJ1-6
d_gene: .
v_gene: TRBV3-1

CDR3nt: TGTGCCAGCAGTTTACTAGGGGGAGGCACTGAAGCTTTCTTT
CDR3aa: CASSLLGGGTEAFF
abundance: .
j_gene: TRBJ1-1
d_gene: .
v_gene: TRBV27

CDR3nt: TGCAGCGTCAAAGACAGGGCCCTAAACACTGAAGCTTTCTTT
CDR3aa: CSVKDRALNTEAFF
abundance: few
j_gene: TRBJ1-1
d_gene: TRBD1
v_gene: TRBV29-1

CDR3nt: TGTGCCAGCAGACTAGCGGGGGTGTCCGAGACCCAGTACTTC
CDR3aa: CASRLAGVSETQYF
abundance: .
j_gene: TRBJ2-5
d_gene: TRBD2
v_gene: TRBV6-5

CDR3nt: TGTGCCAGCAGCGCCCGACATGGAGGAGCAACTAATGAAAAACTGTTTTTT
CDR3aa: CASSARHGGATNEKLFF
abundance: many
j_gene: TRBJ1-4
d_gene: .
v_gene: TRBV9

CDR3nt: TGTGCCAGCAGTGGTGCGTCGAGAGGCTACACCTTC
CDR3aa: CASSGASRGYTF
abundance: .
j_gene: TRBJ1-2
d_gene: .
v_gene: TRBV6-4

CDR3nt: TGCGCCAGCACCCAAGGGTGGGGGTTAGAGACCCAGTACTTC
CDR3aa: CASTQGWGLETQYF
abundance: .
j_gene: TRBJ2-5
d_gene: .
v_gene: TRBV5-1

CDR3nt: TGTGCCAGCAGCCTTCGGACGGGGATCACAGATACGCAGTATTTT
CDR3aa: CASSLRTGITDTQYF
abundance: .
j_gene: TRBJ2-3
d_gene: .
v_gene: TRBV3-1

CDR3nt: TGTGCCAGCAGCCAAGATAGCGGGGCCCGGGAGACCCAGTACTTC
CDR3aa: CASSQDSGARETQYF
abundance: few
j_gene: TRBJ2-5
d_gene: TRBD2
v_gene: TRBV4-2

CDR3nt: TGTGCCAGCAGTTTCGGGGGAATAACCGGGGAGCTGTTTTTT
CDR3aa: CASSFGGITGELFF
abundance: .
j_gene: TRBJ2-2
d_gene: .
v_gene: TRBV12-3/TRBV12-4

CDR3nt: TGTGCCAGCAGCACGCCAGAGACAGGGGGTCTATCCTACGAGCAGTACTTC
CDR3aa: CASSTPETGGLSYEQYF
abundance: .
j_gene: TRBJ2-7
d_gene: TRBD1
v_gene: TRBV7-6

CDR3nt: TGTGCCAGCAGCTTAGATGGCCCACAGTACACGCAGTATTTT
CDR3aa: CASSLDGPQYTQYF
abundance: few
j_gene: TRBJ2-3
d_gene: .
v_gene: TRBV11-2

CDR3nt: TGCAGTGCTACCGGGGTAGCGGGCACAGATACGCAGTATTTT
CDR3aa: CSATGVAGTDTQYF
abundance: .
j_gene: TRBJ2-3
d_gene: .
v_gene: TRBV20-1

CDR3nt: TGCGCCAGCAGAGCGGTTAGTGAGCAGTTCTTC
CDR3aa: CASRAVSEQFF
abundance: .
j_gene: TRBJ2-1
d_gene: .
v_gene: TRBV10-2

CDR3nt: TGTGCCAGCAGCGCGGGTCCGGGGGACGAGCAGTACTTC
CDR3aa: CASSAGPGDEQYF
abundance: .
j_gene: TRBJ2-7
d_gene: .
v_gene: TRBV7-6

CDR3nt: TGTGCCAGCAGTTTACTGACGGACTTGAGTAATGAAAAACTGTTTTTT
CDR3aa: CASSLLTDLSNEKLFF
abundance: .
j_gene: TRBJ1-4
d_gene: .
v_gene: TRBV28